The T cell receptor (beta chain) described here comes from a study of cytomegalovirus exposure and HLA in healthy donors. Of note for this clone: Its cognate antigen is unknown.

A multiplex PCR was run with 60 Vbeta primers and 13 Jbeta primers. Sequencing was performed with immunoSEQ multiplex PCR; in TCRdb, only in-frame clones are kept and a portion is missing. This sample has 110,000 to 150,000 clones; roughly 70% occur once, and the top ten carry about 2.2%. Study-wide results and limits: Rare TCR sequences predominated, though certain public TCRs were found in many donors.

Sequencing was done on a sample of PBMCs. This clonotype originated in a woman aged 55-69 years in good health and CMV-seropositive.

CDR3 amino acids: CASSLDGGYGNEQFF. The DNA of the CDR3 is TGTGCCAGCAGCTTAGACGGGGGTTATGGGAATGAGCAGTTCTTC. This rearrangement joins TRBV11-2 to TRBJ2-1, with D maybe TRBD2 (6 bases). This CDR3 spans 15 amino acids. The V gene's germline CDR1 is SGHAT and CDR2 FQNNGV. V lost 0 bases and J 7 bases, leaving 13 bases between the germline ends.